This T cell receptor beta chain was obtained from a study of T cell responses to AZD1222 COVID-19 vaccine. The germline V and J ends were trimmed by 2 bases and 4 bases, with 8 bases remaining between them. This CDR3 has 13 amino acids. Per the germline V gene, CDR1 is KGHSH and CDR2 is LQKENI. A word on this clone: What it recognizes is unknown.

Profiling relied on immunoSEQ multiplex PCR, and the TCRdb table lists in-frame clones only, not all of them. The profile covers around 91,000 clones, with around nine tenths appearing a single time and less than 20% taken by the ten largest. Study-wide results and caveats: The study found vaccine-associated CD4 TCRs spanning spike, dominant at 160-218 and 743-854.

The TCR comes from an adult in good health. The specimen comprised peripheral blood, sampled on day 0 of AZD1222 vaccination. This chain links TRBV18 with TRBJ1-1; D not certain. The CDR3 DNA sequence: TGTGCCAGCTCACCAGGGGAAGGCACTGAAGCTTTCTTT. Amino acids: CASSPGEGTEAFF.